The 8 T cell receptor beta chains below come from one sample, sequenced in a study of blood T cells in healthy people across ages (dated by TCRdb to about 2015). The library came from 5' RACE. These reads were obtained on an Illumina HiSeq 2500. A second PCR of about 6 to 11 cycles was performed with a sample-barcoded 5' primer and a J-beta primer mix. TCRdb trimmed public reads at Q25 via fastp, called clones via MiXCR and kept in-frame beta chains. Under each unique CDR3 protein, matching rows form one entry showing the most common genes and DNA. This sample is represented by approximately 810,000 distinct CDR3 sequences; 29% of them were singletons. The ten largest clones represent roughly a sixth of the sample. Source material: blood. These receptors were obtained from a woman of 80 years or more in good health.

As to this clonotype: This may be a read error, as it is one base from a much larger clone. The chain links TRBV15 to TRBJ1-4; D is unclear. Per germline, CDR1 LNHNV and CDR2 YYDKDF (reference sequence). The CDR3 is 12 residues long. CDR3 nucleotide sequence: TGTGCCGCCAGCAGCCGAAATCTCAAACTGTTTTTT. Protein: CAASSRNLKLFF.

This clonotype was seen at least ten times. The V and J genes are TRBV9 and TRBJ2-1; 10 bases map to TRBD2. Germline V lookup: CDR1 SGDLS, CDR2 YYNGEE. CDR3 length equals 17 residues. V gave up 0 bases and J gave up 7 bases; unmatched junction bases: 10. The DNA of the CDR3 is TGTGCCAGCAGCGTAGATGGTCGGACTAGCGGAGGGAATGAGCAGTTCTTC. This encodes CASSVDGRTSGGNEQFF.

J is TRBJ2-7 and V is TRBV7-9; TRBD2 aligns across 7 bases. The CDR3 loop spans 12 amino acids. CDR1 and CDR2 from the germline V gene are SEHNR and FQNEAQ (reference sequence). V gave up 0 bases and J gave up 10 bases; unmatched junction bases: 3. CDR3 residues: CASSLARGIQYF. Here the CDR3 DNA reads TGTGCCAGCAGCTTAGCGCGGGGGATTCAGTACTTC.

Of note for this clonotype: At one end, the junction sequence differs from germline, possibly due to a read error. The rearrangement links TRBV6-5 to TRBJ1-2; D not resolved. The CDR3 contains 13 residues. Germline lookup yields CDR1 MNHEY and CDR2 SVGAGI. The CDR3 sequence: CAGSYSERYGYTF. CDR3 in DNA: TGTGCCGGCAGTTACTCGGAACGCTATGGCTACACCTTC.

This chain joins TRBV9 and TRBJ2-5; TRBD2 might be the D (6 bases). The CDR3 has 15 residues. The V and J ends lost 3 bases and 2 bases respectively, with 14 bases between them. Per the germline V gene, CDR1 is SGDLS and CDR2 is YYNGEE. The CDR3 loop reads CASSEGTSIQETQYF. The CDR3 coding sequence is TGTGCCAGCAGCGAGGGGACTTCCATACAAGAGACCCAGTACTTC.

The V and J genes are TRBV4-2 and TRBJ2-7; the match to TRBD2 covers 9 bases. The junction had 11 bases not matched to a gene; V was cut back by 0 bases and J by 2 bases. CDR1 LGHNA and CDR2 YNFKEQ come from the germline V gene. This CDR3 is built from 18 residues. The chain's CDR3 is CASSQEIFSGGLTYEQYF. CDR3 bases: TGTGCCAGCAGCCAAGAAATATTTAGCGGGGGATTAACCTACGAGCAGTACTTC.

The chain has TRBV2 and TRBJ2-1, with TRBD2 identical over 9 bases. CDR1 is SNHLY, CDR2 FYNNEI, per germline. This CDR3 comprises 17 residues. With V trimmed by 6 bases and J by 6 bases, 15 bases remained unmatched. The CDR3, as DNA: TGTGCCAGCAGGGAGGGGATGGGTAGCGGGAGTATCAATGAGCAGTTCTTC. Its translation: CASREGMGSGSINEQFF.

This clonotype was seen many times. The chain carries TRBV7-2 and TRBJ1-2, with TRBD1 matching over 9 bases. Germline V lookup: CDR1 SGHTA, CDR2 FQGNSA. V trimming: 1 base; J trimming: 6 bases; junction bases outside the gene matches: 6. There are 15 residues in the CDR3. The CDR3 loop reads CASSLVLQGANGYTF. In nucleotides, the CDR3 is TGTGCCAGCAGCTTAGTGTTACAGGGGGCCAATGGCTACACCTTC.